Detailed here is one T cell receptor beta chain. Only in-frame clones appear in the TCRdb table, and some are missing; sequencing was by immunoSEQ multiplex PCR. The sample has 150,000 to 200,000 clones, 90% to 95% seen once. CDR3 length equals 14 residues. J gave up 5 bases and V 4 bases, and 5 bases lay outside the gene matches. Germline assignment: CDR1 MRHNA and CDR2 SNTAGT. This sample is part of a study of control samples from healthy donors and cancer patients. The rearrangement joins TRBV6-4 to TRBJ2-3, with 8 nucleotides matching TRBD2. The source material was PBMCs. This TCR derives from a man aged 55 to 70 with colorectal cancer. The DNA for the CDR3 is TGTGCCAGCAGTGCGAGCGGGGGACAAGATACGCAGTATTTT. Amino acid sequence: CASSASGGQDTQYF.